The entry below gives a single TCR beta chain sequence along with its context. V was clipped by 0 bases and J by 5 bases, with 8 bases between them. The germline V gene has CDR1 SGHNT and CDR2 YYREEE (reference sequence). This CDR3 region has 14 residues. This sample is drawn from a study of cytomegalovirus exposure and HLA in healthy donors. PCR employed 60 Vbeta and 13 Jbeta primers. Profiling relied on immunoSEQ multiplex PCR, and the TCRdb table lists in-frame clones only, not all of them. The data show 150,000 to 200,000 clones, 75% to 85% seen once. This chain links TRBV5-4 with TRBJ1-4, with D perhaps matching TRBD1 (5 bases). This receptor was taken from a woman aged 18-29 years in good health and CMV-seropositive. The sample consisted of PBMCs. The CDR3 nucleotides read TGTGCCAGCAGCTTGGGTGGGGGGAATGAAAAACTGTTTTTT. This sequence encodes CASSLGGGNEKLFF.